This TCR beta chain was captured in a study of blood T cell repertoires in COVID-19. Background on the study: Donors in the United States, Italy and Spain gave samples during acute or convalescent COVID-19. The analysed material was cDNA or gDNA that came from T cells, B-cell-depleted T cells, or PBMCs.

V was cut by 0 bases and J by 0 bases, with 7 bases left in between. This CDR3 is 15 amino acids long. Germline values: CDR1 SGHTS, CDR2 YDEGEE. Study processing details: Amplifying reference gene primers gave estimates of nucleated cell counts. The repertoire was sequenced with immunoSEQ multiplex PCR; TCRdb's copy has only in-frame clones and lacks some. The V and J calls and clone size are taken from that table; D and trimming were inferred from the DNA. The repertoire holds under 200,000 clones, with 80% to 85% as singletons. V usage is TRBV5-8 and J usage is TRBJ1-5; possible D gene TRBD1, 6 bases. This clonotype was sampled from a human donor with acute or convalescent COVID-19. The donor label of this sample is uncertain. What was sequenced was peripheral blood. The CDR3 loop is CASSLAGDSNQPQHF. CDR3 coding DNA: TGTGCCAGCAGCTTGGCAGGGGATAGCAATCAGCCCCAGCATTTT.